This T cell receptor beta chain came from a study of blood T cell repertoires in COVID-19 (dated by TCRdb to 2019 to 2021). In terms of the full investigation: Samples covering the acute and convalescent phases of COVID-19 were provided by collaborators in the United States, Italy and Spain. The repertoires were made available in a free public database intended to serve as a resource for research on the immune response to SARS-CoV-2. The prospective study material was composed of cDNA or gDNA derived from T cells, B-cell-depleted T cells, or PBMCs. The samples were drawn from the first 160 participants of the ongoing ImmuneRACE study and from some 1,300 subjects provided by 6 global collaborators. Where available, HLA class I and class II types were obtained from metadata supplied by the sample provider rather than from assay-based typing. Deeply sampled blood TCRbeta repertoires from subjects exposed to, actively infected with, or recovered from COVID-19 were included in the dataset. A de-identified subject ID, COVID-19 status, age in years and sex were almost always included in the sample metadata.

This clone was counted a single time. What this receptor recognizes is not known. Base qualities were left out, and no much larger clone turns up one base away. The same CDR3 can be traced to other DNA sequences in this sample. What the authors observed across the whole study: How much clinical and demographic metadata was included differed by source and by participant, and the metadata was provided uncurated.

TCRbeta CDR3 regions were amplified from genomic DNA by means of the immunoSEQ Assay, a bias-controlled multiplex PCR. As for how the authors treated the data: The number of nucleated cells in each sample was estimated by amplification of reference gene primers within the assay. To quantify the absolute abundance of each unique TCRbeta CDR3 rearrangement, sequence reads were collapsed and filtered. For each sample, productive Simpson clonality was calculated as the square root of Simpson's diversity index across productive rearrangements. The immuneACCESS repertoire file appears here via TCRdb, limited to in-frame rearrangements. These files lack a portion of the clones; in checked studies, under half of the deficit traces to unresolved V genes, and the cause of the others is not known. Clone size and V and J calls were adopted from that table, with D and trimming inferred from the DNA. The sample table contains around 290,000 clones; only one count was recorded for roughly 90% of them. 0.9% to 1.2% of the sample comes from the top ten.

Looking up the germline V gene yields CDR1 KGHSH and CDR2 LQKENI. The junction carries 9 bases between V and J, which are trimmed by 2 bases and 4 bases respectively. From cysteine to phenylalanine, the CDR3 is 14 amino acids long. Here the CDR3 DNA is all that survives: 42 bases in frame from base 1. In the prospective study, participants were about 18 to 95 years old, resided in about two dozen geographic areas of the United States, and were enrolled through a virtual design. Cohort assignment in the prospective study relied on participant-reported clinical history from a screening survey and a study questionnaire. For ImmuneRACE Cohort 3, a participant was defined as recovered based on two consecutive negative NP/OP PCR tests, clearance by a healthcare professional, or resolution of symptoms. In the prospective study, whole blood, serum and a nasopharyngeal or oropharyngeal swab were collected from each participant by mobile phlebotomists. Participants in the prospective study had the option to provide additional blood draws and questionnaires over a roughly two-month period. Before DNA extraction, prospective study blood samples were shipped either frozen or at room temperature.

The sequenced sample consisted of PBMCs or T cells enriched from blood (not recorded which). This receptor was identified in a woman in her thirties who had recovered from COVID-19. The chain was built from TRBV18 and TRBJ1-5, with TRBD1 perhaps the D gene, on 6 matching bases. Read as DNA, the sequence is TGTGCCAGCTCACCAGGGGGCGGGAATCAGCCCCAGCATTTT. This sequence encodes CASSPGGGNQPQHF.